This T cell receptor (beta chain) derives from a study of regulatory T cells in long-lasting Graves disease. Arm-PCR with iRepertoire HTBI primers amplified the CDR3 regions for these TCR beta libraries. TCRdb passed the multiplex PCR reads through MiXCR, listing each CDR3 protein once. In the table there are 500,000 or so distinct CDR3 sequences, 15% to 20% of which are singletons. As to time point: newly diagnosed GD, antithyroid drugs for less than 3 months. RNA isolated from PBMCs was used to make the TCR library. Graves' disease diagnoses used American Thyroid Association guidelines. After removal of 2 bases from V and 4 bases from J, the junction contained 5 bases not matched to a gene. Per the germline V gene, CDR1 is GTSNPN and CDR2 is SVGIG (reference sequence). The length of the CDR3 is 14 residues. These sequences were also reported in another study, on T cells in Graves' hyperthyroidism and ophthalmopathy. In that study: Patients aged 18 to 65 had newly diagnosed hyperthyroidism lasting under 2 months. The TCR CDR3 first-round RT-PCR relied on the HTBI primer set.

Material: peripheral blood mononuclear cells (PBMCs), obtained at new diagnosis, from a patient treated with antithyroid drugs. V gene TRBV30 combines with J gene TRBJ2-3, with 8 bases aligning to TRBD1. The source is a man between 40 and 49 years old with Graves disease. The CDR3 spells CAWSSDRDSDTQYF. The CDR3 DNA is TGTGCCTGGAGTTCGGACAGGGACTCAGATACGCAGTATTTT.